Below, 22 T cell receptor beta chains from the same sample are listed, as sequenced in a study of human T cells and chemical hapten exposure. Time point in this sample: patch test 1, 2 weeks after DPC sensitization. Treatment defined: therapeutic diphenylcyclopropenone sensitization with weekly scalp DPC. In TCRdb, the RACE reads were re-called with MiXCR into one record per CDR3 protein. This table holds 340,000 or so distinct CDR3 sequences, about 7% found once. This material consisted of whole blood, taken in connection with sensitization to the hapten diphenylcyclopropenone (DPC). These receptors originate from a young woman with alopecia areata. Some clones in this sample may be carry-over from other donors' samples.

This clonotype has only a few counts. The gene calls are TRBV6-6 and TRBJ2-6; maybe TRBD1 (5 bases). Germline CDR1 reads MNHNY; CDR2 reads SVGAGI (reference sequence). This CDR3 has 15 residues. Trimming removed 7 bases at V and 1 base at J, with 11 bases between. The CDR3 is CASTSPGSGANVLTF. CDR3 DNA: TGTGCCAGCACCTCCCCAGGGTCTGGGGCCAACGTCCTGACTTTC.

The table lists this clonotype with a few counts. The gene calls are TRBV12-3 or TRBV12-4 and TRBJ1-5; 8 bases fit TRBD1. CDR3 length equals 16 residues. V shed 4 bases, J shed 2 bases, and the junction held 7 bases outside the gene matches. In nucleotides, the CDR3 is TGTGCCAGCAGTTACGGGACAGGTCGTGGCAATCAGCCCCAGCATTTT. Translation gives CASSYGTGRGNQPQHF.

In its sample, this clonotype was seen many times. V usage is TRBV19 and J usage is TRBJ2-7; D is unresolved. V lost 3 bases to trimming and J lost 2 bases, with 11 bases between them. The germline V gene encodes CDR1 LNHDA and CDR2 SQIVND (reference sequence). The CDR3 has 14 residues. The CDR3 DNA reads as TGTGCCAGTAGTATTGATGCAGGCGCCTACGAGCAGTACTTC. The encoded protein is CASSIDAGAYEQYF.

This chain joins TRBV11-2 and TRBJ1-1; possible D gene TRBD1, 5 bases. Per germline, CDR1 SGHAT and CDR2 FQNNGV. The CDR3 has 15 amino acids. Between the trimmed V and J ends, which lost 2 bases and 4 bases, there was a span of 14 bases. The CDR3 reads CASSLSGDRVTEAFF. The CDR3, as DNA: TGTGCCAGCAGCTTATCAGGCGACAGAGTCACTGAAGCTTTCTTT.

This clonotype has only a few counts. J is TRBJ2-1 and V is TRBV12-3 or TRBV12-4; no clear D. The CDR3 is made up of 16 amino acids. Trimming took 6 bases from V and 0 from J, leaving 15 bases between them. CDR3 sequence reads: CASSKDRQISYNEQFF. CDR3 in DNA: TGTGCCAGCAGCAAGGATAGACAAATCTCCTACAATGAGCAGTTCTTC.

This clonotype came up many times. The chain employs TRBV7-6 and TRBJ1-1; D is perhaps TRBD1 (5 bases). The CDR3 spans 13 residues. CDR1 and CDR2 (germline): SGHVS, FNYEAQ. Trimming stripped 0 bases from V and 7 bases from J, with 9 bases between. Here the CDR3 DNA reads TGTGCCAGCAGCTTAGCGCGGGGGGTTGAAGCTTTCTTT. Residues: CASSLARGVEAFF.

This clonotype came up many times. The chain uses TRBV6-2 or TRBV6-3 and TRBJ2-7; D uncertain. V lost 6 bases to trimming and J lost 2 bases, with 23 bases between them. Germline CDR1 reads MNHEY; CDR2 reads SVGEGT. The CDR3 runs 17 residues. For the CDR3, the DNA is TGTGCCAGCAGCCCACGCAGAGACAAGCTCGCGACCTACGAGCAGTACTTC. Translation: CASSPRRDKLATYEQYF.

The chain carries TRBV6-2 or TRBV6-3 and TRBJ1-1, with D possibly TRBD1 on 5 matching bases. The V end was cut by 7 bases, the J end by 7 bases, with 13 bases between. There are 12 residues in the CDR3. From germline, CDR1 is MNHEY and CDR2 SVGEGT. The CDR3 sequence: CASTQGRSEAFF. In DNA, the CDR3 is TGTGCCAGCACCCAGGGTCGGAGTGAAGCTTTCTTT.

This clonotype was seen many times. This chain uses TRBV6-5 with TRBJ1-5; D might be TRBD1 (5 bases). This CDR3 has 13 amino acids. The germline V and J ends were trimmed by 6 bases and 5 bases, with 11 bases remaining between them. Germline V lookup: CDR1 MNHEY, CDR2 SVGAGI. As DNA, the CDR3 is TGTGCCAGCAGGCAGGGAGGTGATCAGCCCCAGCATTTT. Translated, it gives CASRQGGDQPQHF.

This clonotype was detected a few times. This chain joins TRBV3-1 and TRBJ1-1; 7 bases are a match to TRBD1. This CDR3 spans 17 amino acids. Trimming removed 0 bases from V and 0 bases from J; junction bases left unmatched: 7. CDR1 LGHDT and CDR2 YNNKEL come from the germline V gene (reference sequence). The CDR3 protein is CASSQDSGGRMNTEAFF. The DNA for the CDR3 is TGTGCCAGCAGCCAAGATTCAGGGGGACGGATGAACACTGAAGCTTTCTTT.

This clonotype was counted many times. The gene calls are TRBV7-8 and TRBJ2-3, with unresolved D. Germline V CDR1 and CDR2: SGHVS, FQNEAQ. The V and J ends lost 1 base and 10 bases respectively, with 12 bases between them. CDR3 length equals 13 residues. In DNA, the CDR3 is TGTGCCAGCAGCTTAGTAAGGGAATCGGCGCAGTATTTT. Its protein is CASSLVRESAQYF.

The rearrangement joins TRBV4-3 to TRBJ1-1; no reliable D call. V gave up 4 bases and J gave up 1 base, with 16 bases separating them. Germline CDR1 reads LGHNA; CDR2 reads YSLEER. The CDR3 has 16 amino acids. CDR3 coding DNA: TGCGCCAGCAGCCCCGTTGGGGTCAGTACGAACACTGAAGCTTTCTTT. This gives the protein CASSPVGVSTNTEAFF.

This clonotype was picked up a small number of times. The V and J genes are TRBV20-1 and TRBJ1-2; perhaps TRBD1 as D (6 bases). Deletions cut 2 bases from V and 6 bases from J, with 19 bases between. This CDR3 has 15 amino acids. Per the germline V gene, CDR1 is DFQATT and CDR2 is SNEGSKA (reference sequence). The CDR3 spells CSARKVSRGSDGYTF. Here the CDR3 DNA reads TGCAGTGCTAGAAAGGTCTCCAGGGGATCGGATGGCTACACCTTC.

The V call is TRBV3-1, the J call TRBJ1-3, with D possibly TRBD1 on 6 matching bases. Germline V gene data show CDR1 as LGHDT and CDR2 as YNNKEL (reference sequence). Between the trimmed V and J ends, which lost 9 bases and 4 bases, there was a span of 16 bases. The CDR3 loop spans 14 amino acids. The CDR3, as DNA: TGTGCCAGTGGACAGCGGACAGTCGGAAACACCATATATTTT. Protein product: CASGQRTVGNTIYF.

This clonotype appeared a few times. The chain recombines TRBV5-1 with TRBJ2-4; 12 nucleotides line up with TRBD2. Looked up from germline, CDR1 is SGHRS and CDR2 is YFSETQ. Unmatched junction bases numbered 8, after V lost 4 bases and J lost 0 bases. The CDR3 covers 18 residues. DNA for the CDR3: TGCGCCAGCAGCCCTCTGGGACTAGCGGGTTTAGCCAAAAACATTCAGTACTTC. The encoded protein is CASSPLGLAGLAKNIQYF.

The table lists this clonotype with many counts. The chain employs TRBV10-3 and TRBJ2-4, with D uncertain. CDR3 size: 16 residues. Germline lookup yields CDR1 ENHRY and CDR2 SYGVKD. V was pared by 0 bases and J by 1 base, with 10 bases between. The CDR3 loop reads CAISESGPGAKNIQYF. CDR3 coding DNA: TGTGCCATCAGTGAGTCTGGACCTGGTGCCAAAAACATTCAGTACTTC.

This clonotype appeared many times. The chain employs TRBV5-4 and TRBJ1-2, with D tentatively TRBD1 (5 bases). Trimming took 0 bases from V and 7 from J, leaving 13 bases between them. The CDR3 extends over 14 amino acids. Germline-derived CDR1 and CDR2 are SGHNT and YYREEE (reference sequence). CDR3 residues: CASSLDGNQGGYTF. Here the CDR3 DNA reads TGTGCCAGCAGCTTGGACGGAAATCAGGGTGGCTACACCTTC.

This clonotype was counted many times. This chain's CDR3 is CATGGPGIGELFF. CDR3 nucleotide sequence: TGTGCCACCGGGGGCCCCGGAATCGGGGAGCTGTTTTTT. The V gene is TRBV24-1, the J gene TRBJ2-2; the D gene is possibly TRBD1 (6 bases). Germline-derived CDR1 and CDR2 are KGHDR and SFDVKD. This CDR3 has 13 residues. Trimming pared 9 bases from V and 7 bases from J, leaving 14 bases between.

This clonotype was seen many times. The gene calls are TRBV3-1 and TRBJ2-7, with TRBD1 matching over 8 bases. This CDR3 is built from 17 residues. CDR1 LGHDT and CDR2 YNNKEL come from the germline V gene (reference sequence). J lost 0 bases, V lost 2 bases, and 9 bases had no gene match. The CDR3 sequence: CASSQSHRGKSSYEQYF. DNA of the CDR3: TGTGCCAGCAGCCAATCTCACAGGGGGAAGAGCTCCTACGAGCAGTACTTC.

This clonotype was detected many times. J is TRBJ1-1 and V is TRBV20-1; TRBD1 matches 10 bases. Trimming at V came to 6 bases and at J to 1 base, leaving 5 bases not matched to a gene. CDR3 length: 14 residues. From germline, CDR1 is DFQATT and CDR2 SNEGSKA (reference sequence). For the CDR3, the DNA is TGCAGTGCGTGGACAGGGGGGGCGAACACTGAAGCTTTCTTT. Its protein is CSAWTGGANTEAFF.

V and J are TRBV14 and TRBJ2-7, with D possibly being TRBD1 (6 bases). Germline V CDR1 and CDR2: SGHDN, FVKESK. The CDR3 totals 13 residues. The ends were cut back, 4 bases at V and 7 bases at J, with 14 bases in the middle. CDR3 sequence: CASSRITGREQYF. CDR3 nucleotides: TGTGCCAGCAGCCGGATTACAGGGCGGGAGCAGTACTTC.

This clonotype was recorded many times. This chain joins TRBV2 and TRBJ2-1; 11 bases match TRBD2. Germline lookup yields CDR1 SNHLY and CDR2 FYNNEI. CDR3 length equals 15 residues. Trimming cost V 6 bases and J 4 bases; bases outside gene matches: 5. Written as DNA, the CDR3 is TGTGCCAGCAGGCTCGGGACTAGCGGATACAATGAGCAGTTCTTC. It is translated as CASRLGTSGYNEQFF.